The 2 T cell receptor beta chains listed next were all sequenced from one sample in a study of OX40 agonist ivuxolimab in advanced cancers. Using immunoSEQ multiplex PCR, the repertoire was profiled, and TCRdb retains in-frame clones only, with some absent. The sample lists 40,000 or so clones, roughly 82% seen once, with approximately 2.3% in the top ten. Specimen: CD4+ or CD8+ T cells sorted from blood, collected in a trial of the OX40 agonist ivuxolimab. Every receptor here comes from an adult with an advanced solid tumor such as melanoma, head and neck, liver or kidney cancer.

The chain employs TRBV27 and TRBJ2-1; D is undetermined. From germline, CDR1 is MNHEY and CDR2 SMNVEV (reference sequence). Trimming took off 0 bases at V and 6 bases at J, with 12 bases between the two ends. This CDR3 contains 15 residues. The CDR3 nucleotides are TGTGCCAGCAGTTTATCGGGTTTTGGGTCCAATGAGCAGTTCTTC. Translation gives CASSLSGFGSNEQFF.

The gene calls are TRBV18 and TRBJ2-5, with D tentatively TRBD1 (6 bases). This CDR3 spans 14 amino acids. The germline CDR1 and CDR2 sequences are KGHSH and LQKENI. Deletions cut 7 bases from V and 4 bases from J, with 16 bases between. CDR3 DNA sequence: TGTGCCAGCTGCCGGGACACCACGGGAGAGACCCAGTACTTC. It codes for CASCRDTTGETQYF.